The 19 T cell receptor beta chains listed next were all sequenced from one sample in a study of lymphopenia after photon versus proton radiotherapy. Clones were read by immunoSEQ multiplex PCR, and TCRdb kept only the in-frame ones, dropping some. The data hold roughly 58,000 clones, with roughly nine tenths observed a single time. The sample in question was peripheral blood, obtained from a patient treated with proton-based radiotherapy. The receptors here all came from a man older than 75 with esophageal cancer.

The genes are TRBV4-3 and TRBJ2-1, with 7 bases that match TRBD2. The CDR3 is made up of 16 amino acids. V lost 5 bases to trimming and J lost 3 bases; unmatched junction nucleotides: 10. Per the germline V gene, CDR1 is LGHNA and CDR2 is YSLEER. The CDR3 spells CASSYTWVAGYNEQFF. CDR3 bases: TGCGCCAGCAGCTACACCTGGGTAGCGGGCTACAATGAGCAGTTCTTC.

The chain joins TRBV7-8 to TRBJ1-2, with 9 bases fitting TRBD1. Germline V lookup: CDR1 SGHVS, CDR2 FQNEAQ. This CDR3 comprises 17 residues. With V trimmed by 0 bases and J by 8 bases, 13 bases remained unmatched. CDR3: CASSLAGQGIFSEGYTF. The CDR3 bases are TGTGCCAGCAGCTTAGCGGGACAGGGAATCTTCTCGGAAGGCTACACCTTC.

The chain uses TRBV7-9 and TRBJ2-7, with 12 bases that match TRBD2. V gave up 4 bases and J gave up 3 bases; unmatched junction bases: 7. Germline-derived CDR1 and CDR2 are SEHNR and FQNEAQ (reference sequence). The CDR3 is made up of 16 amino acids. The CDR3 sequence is CASSSGLAGILYEQYF. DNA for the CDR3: TGTGCCAGCAGCTCAGGACTAGCGGGGATCCTCTACGAGCAGTACTTC.

CDR3 sequence reads: CASSLDPAMGTQYF. As DNA, the CDR3 is TGTGCCAGCAGCTTAGATCCAGCTATGGGGACCCAGTACTTC. The V and J genes are TRBV7-8 and TRBJ2-5; no reliable D call. This CDR3 contains 14 residues. V was cut by 1 base and J by 7 bases, with 13 bases left in between. Germline V CDR1 and CDR2: SGHVS, FQNEAQ.

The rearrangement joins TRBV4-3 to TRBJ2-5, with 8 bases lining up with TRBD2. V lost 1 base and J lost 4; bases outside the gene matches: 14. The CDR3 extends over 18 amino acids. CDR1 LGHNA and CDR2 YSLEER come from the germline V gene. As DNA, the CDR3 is TGCGCCAGCAGCCAAGTATCCGGGAGGGCCTTTGGTAGAGAGACCCAGTACTTC. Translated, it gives CASSQVSGRAFGRETQYF.

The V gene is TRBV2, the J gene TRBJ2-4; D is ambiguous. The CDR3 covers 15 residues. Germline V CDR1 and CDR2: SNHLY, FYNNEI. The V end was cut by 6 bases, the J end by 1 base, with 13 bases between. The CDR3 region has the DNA TGTGCCAGCAGGGCAAGAACCGGTGCCAAAAACATTCAGTACTTC. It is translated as CASRARTGAKNIQYF.

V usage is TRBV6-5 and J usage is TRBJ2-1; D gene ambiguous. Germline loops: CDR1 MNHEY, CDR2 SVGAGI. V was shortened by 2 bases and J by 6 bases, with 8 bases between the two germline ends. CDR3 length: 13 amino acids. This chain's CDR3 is CASSYIGLNEQFF. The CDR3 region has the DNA TGTGCCAGCAGTTACATCGGGCTCAATGAGCAGTTCTTC.

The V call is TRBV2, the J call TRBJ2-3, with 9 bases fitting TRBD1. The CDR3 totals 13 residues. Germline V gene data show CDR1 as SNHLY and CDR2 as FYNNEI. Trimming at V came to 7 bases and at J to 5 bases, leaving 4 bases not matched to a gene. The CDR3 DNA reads TGTGCCAGCAACGGACAGGGGAGAGATACGCAGTATTTT. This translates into CASNGQGRDTQYF.

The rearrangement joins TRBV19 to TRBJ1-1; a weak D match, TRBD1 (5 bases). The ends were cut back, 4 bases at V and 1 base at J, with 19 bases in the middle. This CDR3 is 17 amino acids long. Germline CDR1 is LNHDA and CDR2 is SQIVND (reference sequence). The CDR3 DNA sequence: TGTGCCAGTAGTAGTCGGCAGGGAGGTTTCCGGAACACTGAAGCTTTCTTT. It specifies CASSSRQGGFRNTEAFF.

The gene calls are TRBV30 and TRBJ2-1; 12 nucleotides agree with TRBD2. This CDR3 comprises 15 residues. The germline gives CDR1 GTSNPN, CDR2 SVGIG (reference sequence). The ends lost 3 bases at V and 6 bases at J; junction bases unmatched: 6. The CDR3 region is CAWRATSGGSNEQFF. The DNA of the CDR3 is TGTGCCTGGAGGGCGACTAGCGGGGGTAGCAATGAGCAGTTCTTC.

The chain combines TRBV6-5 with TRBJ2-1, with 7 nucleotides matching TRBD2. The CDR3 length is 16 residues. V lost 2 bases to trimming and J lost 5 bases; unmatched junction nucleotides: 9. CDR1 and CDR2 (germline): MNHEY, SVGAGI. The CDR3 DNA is TGTGCCAGCAGTTACACCCTAAGCGGGGTAAACAATGAGCAGTTCTTC. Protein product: CASSYTLSGVNNEQFF.

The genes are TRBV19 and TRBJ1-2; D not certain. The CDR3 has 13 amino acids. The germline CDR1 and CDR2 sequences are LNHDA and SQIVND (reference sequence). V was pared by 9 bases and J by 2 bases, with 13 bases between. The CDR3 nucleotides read TGTGCCAGCAAATTTGCGCAAAACTATGGCTACACCTTC. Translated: CASKFAQNYGYTF.

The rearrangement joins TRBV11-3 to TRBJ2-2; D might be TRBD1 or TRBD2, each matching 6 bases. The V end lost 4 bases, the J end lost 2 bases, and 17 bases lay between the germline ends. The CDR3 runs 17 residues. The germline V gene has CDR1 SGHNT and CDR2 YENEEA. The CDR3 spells CASSSGAGTANTGELFF. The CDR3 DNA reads TGTGCCAGCAGCTCGGGGGCCGGGACGGCAAACACCGGGGAGCTGTTTTTT. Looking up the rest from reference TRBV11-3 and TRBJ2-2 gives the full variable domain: EAGVVQSPRYKIIEKKQPVAFWCNPISGHNTLYWYLQNLGQGPELLIRYENEEAVDDSQLPKDRFSAERLKGVDSTLKIQPAELGDSAVYLCASSSGAGTANTGELFFGEGSRLTVL.

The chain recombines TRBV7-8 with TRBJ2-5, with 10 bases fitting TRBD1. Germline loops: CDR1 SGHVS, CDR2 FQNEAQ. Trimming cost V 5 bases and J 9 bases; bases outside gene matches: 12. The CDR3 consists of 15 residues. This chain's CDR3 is CASSLRGQGFEAQYF. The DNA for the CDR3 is TGTGCCAGCAGCCTTAGGGGACAGGGGTTCGAGGCCCAGTACTTC.

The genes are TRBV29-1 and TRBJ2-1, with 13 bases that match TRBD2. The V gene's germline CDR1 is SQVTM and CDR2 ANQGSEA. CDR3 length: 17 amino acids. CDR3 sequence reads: CAVTGLTSGRIHNEQFF. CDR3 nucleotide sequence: TGCGCGGTGACAGGGTTGACTAGCGGGAGGATACACAATGAGCAGTTCTTC.

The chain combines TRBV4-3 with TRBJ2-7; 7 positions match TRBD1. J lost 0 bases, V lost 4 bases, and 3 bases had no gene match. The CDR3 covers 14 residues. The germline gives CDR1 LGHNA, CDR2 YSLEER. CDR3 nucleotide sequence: TGCGCCAGCAGCCCCTGGGACAGCTCCTACGAGCAGTACTTC. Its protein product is CASSPWDSSYEQYF.

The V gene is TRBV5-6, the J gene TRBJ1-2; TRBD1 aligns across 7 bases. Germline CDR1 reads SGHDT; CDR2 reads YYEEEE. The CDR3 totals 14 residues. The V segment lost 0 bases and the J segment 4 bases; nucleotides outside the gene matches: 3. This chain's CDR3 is CASSLGDRVYGYTF. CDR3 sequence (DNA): TGTGCCAGCAGCTTGGGGGACAGAGTCTATGGCTACACCTTC.

The DNA for the CDR3 is TGTGCCACCAGCAGAGATATTGGTCCGGGGGTCAACTATGGCTACACCTTC. Translation gives CATSRDIGPGVNYGYTF. The rearrangement links TRBV15 to TRBJ1-2; tentative D call: TRBD1 (5 bases). V was clipped by 0 bases and J by 2 bases, with 16 bases between them. Germline lookup yields CDR1 LNHNV and CDR2 YYDKDF (reference sequence). The CDR3 totals 17 residues.

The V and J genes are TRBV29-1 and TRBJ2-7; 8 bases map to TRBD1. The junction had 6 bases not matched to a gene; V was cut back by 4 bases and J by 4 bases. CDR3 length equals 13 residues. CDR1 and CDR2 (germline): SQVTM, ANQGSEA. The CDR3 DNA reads TGCAGCGTTGGGACAGGGAGAAGATACGAGCAGTACTTC. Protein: CSVGTGRRYEQYF.